Below, one T cell receptor (beta chain) is given with its context. The target antigen is unknown. The investigators split CD4+ cells into a CD45RA+ naive subset and a CD45RA-negative memory subset. This CDR3 spans 13 amino acids. Trimming shortened V by 3 bases and J by 2 bases, and 7 bases separated the two germline ends. The V gene's germline CDR1 is SGHNT and CDR2 YENEEA. The data derive from a study of shared clonotypes between healthy human individuals. Study in general: In total, the donors were a couple of women and a few men aged 18 to 49. Each donor had three CD4 naive, three CD4 memory, two CD8 naive and one CD8 memory plate.

Sequencing used immunoSEQ multiplex PCR; TCRdb keeps in-frame clones, though not all of them. The sample comprises about 2,500,000 clones, approximately 94% of which are singletons, and around 0.14% rests with the top ten. Overall study findings and caveats: Sorted-subset sequencing was shown by rarefaction to be incomplete despite large depth.

This TCR derives from a man between 18 and 35 years old in good health. The V gene is TRBV11-3, the J gene TRBJ1-1; D is ambiguous. Sequencing was performed on naive CD4+ T cells sorted from blood. Specified subset: CD45RA+ positively selected. Here the CDR3 reads CASSFAGNTEAFF. In DNA, the CDR3 is TGTGCCAGCAGCTTCGCCGGAAACACTGAAGCTTTCTTT.